This T cell receptor (beta chain) appears in the sequencing data of a study of T cells in Graves' hyperthyroidism and ophthalmopathy. Researchers amplified the TCR beta CDR3 regions from RNA transcripts. HTBI primers were the set used in a first-round RT-PCR of the TCR CDR3. TCRdb reprocessed the multiplex PCR reads with MiXCR, giving one entry per CDR3 protein. The repertoire has hundreds of thousands of distinct CDR3 sequences, over 35% of them found once; the top ten carry 8% to 9%. This clonotype was recorded only once. What was sequenced was blood. This sequence originates from a man between 18 and 29 years old with Graves' hyperthyroidism.

Written as DNA, the CDR3 is TGTGCCAGCGCGACAGGGGTGGGCCAAGAGACCCAGCATTTT. This codes for CASATGVGQETQHF. The V call is TRBV6-1, the J call TRBJ1-5; 8 positions agree with TRBD1. Germline assignment: CDR1 MNHNS and CDR2 SASEGT. Trimming cost V 8 bases and J 11 bases; bases outside gene matches: 14. The CDR3 covers 14 residues.